The TCR beta chain under discussion was sequenced for a study of blood T cell repertoires in COVID-19. The V end was cut by 5 bases, the J end by 4 bases, with 12 bases between. This CDR3 has 13 residues. Sequencing used immunoSEQ multiplex PCR; TCRdb keeps in-frame clones, though not all of them. Of approximately 51,000 clones in the sample, about nine tenths were seen once. The rearrangement joins TRBV12-3 or TRBV12-4 to TRBJ2-7; D uncertain. Sample: peripheral blood. The sequence was obtained from a man aged 50-59 years with active COVID-19. The CDR3 coding sequence is TGTGCCAGCAGTCTCGAGCCAAGTTACGAGCAGTACTTC. Its protein product is CASSLEPSYEQYF.